Below are 3 T cell receptor beta chains sequenced from a single sample in a study of OX40 agonist ivuxolimab in advanced cancers. Only in-frame clones appear in the TCRdb table, and some are missing; sequencing was by immunoSEQ multiplex PCR. The table includes about 130,000 clones, 92% detected once. Specimen: CD4+ or CD8+ T cells sorted from blood, collected in a trial of the OX40 agonist ivuxolimab. These receptors were obtained from an adult with an advanced solid tumor such as melanoma, head and neck, liver or kidney cancer.

The chain combines TRBV10-3 with TRBJ2-1; 9 bases agree with TRBD2. The V segment lost 0 bases and the J segment 7 bases; nucleotides outside the gene matches: 7. The CDR3 has 16 amino acids. Germline CDR1 reads ENHRY; CDR2 reads SYGVKD. The CDR3 protein is CAISESLPAGGNEQFF. As DNA, the CDR3 is TGTGCCATCAGTGAGTCGCTTCCAGCGGGAGGTAATGAGCAGTTCTTC.

The V gene is TRBV7-9, the J gene TRBJ1-1; D is unresolved. The CDR3 has 10 amino acids. With 5 bases removed from V and 9 bases from J, the gap between germline ends came to 7 bases. CDR1 is SEHNR and CDR2 is FQNEAQ in the germline V gene (reference sequence). In DNA, the CDR3 is TGTGCCAGCAGCGAGGACCAAGCTTTCTTT. As protein: CASSEDQAFF.

The chain recombines TRBV4-3 with TRBJ1-3; D not resolved. Trimming took 3 bases from V and 0 from J, leaving 6 bases between them. The CDR3 loop spans 14 amino acids. Germline loops: CDR1 LGHNA, CDR2 YSLEER. The CDR3 loop is CASSQGASGNTIYF. The CDR3 DNA follows: TGCGCCAGCAGCCAGGGAGCCTCTGGAAACACCATATATTTT.